This is a list of T cell receptor beta chains from one sample in a study of response to subunit inactivated influenza vaccine. MiXCR, applied by TCRdb to the RT-PCR reads, yields one record per CDR3 protein. The table records roughly 790,000 distinct CDR3 sequences, 21% of them present only once. Source: PBMCs from blood, taken 5 days after vaccination. Receptor source: a man between 50 and 59 years old who received an inactivated influenza vaccine. The conserved cysteine and the conserved F or W are not part of the CDR3 here. The order of the fields is V gene, CDR3 protein.

>TRBV5-1
ASSLVPTFTDTQY
>TRBV7-2
ASSLDRGRNTEAF
>TRBV12-2
ASRLVSPSGEDTGELF
>TRBV2
ASSRDSKSYT
>TRBV14
ASSHIGIRETQY
>TRBV2
ASSDGGLLTGELF
>TRBV24-1
ATSRAPGELF
>TRBV12-3/TRBV12-4
AVTGRGNTGELF
>TRBV3-1
ASSQGTLQETQY
>TRBV7-9
ATPPQGRLMDEQF
>TRBV11-2
ASSLVRVGDRSTGELF
>TRBV10-2
ASAAGGQADTQY
>TRBV5-1
ASSFRGQGQETQY
>TRBV7-2
TSSLRDTKGNSPLH
>TRBV12-3/TRBV12-4
ASSLQGHGNNSPLH
>TRBV12-3/TRBV12-4
ASSFQSNPRETQY
>TRBV19
ASSIGTTTQPDTQY
>TRBV7-9
ASVLEWTQY
>TRBV5-1
ASSISTGGTYEQY
>TRBV7-9
ASSLVSAETQY
>TRBV10-3
AIGTQANVLT
>TRBV12-3/TRBV12-4
ASSSLAGVTGRNEQF
>TRBV6-2/TRBV6-3
ASSSRTERYNEQF
>TRBV10-3
AIRGDRGAYEQY
>TRBV12-3/TRBV12-4
ASRPSGTRNEQF
>TRBV18
ASSPVSVPDNYGYT
>TRBV10-2
ASSEIVQGTGELF
>TRBV3-1
ASSQVRGQGGQETQY
>TRBV5-8
ASKREGARTEAF
>TRBV6-5
ASSYSYYQPQH
>TRBV20-1
SAYAPAPKQY
>TRBV27
ASTRDRASEQF
>TRBV29-1
SVAARGSYEQY
>TRBV29-1
SVDDGRGGETQY
>TRBV10-3
AISGTASGANVLT
>TRBV5-8
ASSFMGLATDTQY
>TRBV13
ASSSRLRCRATYEQY
>TRBV7-2
ASSLVVLGQGTGYT
>TRBV12-3/TRBV12-4
ASSFTSGQF
>TRBV12-3/TRBV12-4
ASSPIGAGQPQH
>TRBV12-3/TRBV12-4
ASRGGGSYNEQF
>TRBV27
ASSRNGESSYEQY
>TRBV28
ASSPGFLETQY
>TRBV4-3
ASSQDSAYNEQF
>TRBV6-5
ASSYTGQEAF
>TRBV27
ASSIRTGAYNEQF